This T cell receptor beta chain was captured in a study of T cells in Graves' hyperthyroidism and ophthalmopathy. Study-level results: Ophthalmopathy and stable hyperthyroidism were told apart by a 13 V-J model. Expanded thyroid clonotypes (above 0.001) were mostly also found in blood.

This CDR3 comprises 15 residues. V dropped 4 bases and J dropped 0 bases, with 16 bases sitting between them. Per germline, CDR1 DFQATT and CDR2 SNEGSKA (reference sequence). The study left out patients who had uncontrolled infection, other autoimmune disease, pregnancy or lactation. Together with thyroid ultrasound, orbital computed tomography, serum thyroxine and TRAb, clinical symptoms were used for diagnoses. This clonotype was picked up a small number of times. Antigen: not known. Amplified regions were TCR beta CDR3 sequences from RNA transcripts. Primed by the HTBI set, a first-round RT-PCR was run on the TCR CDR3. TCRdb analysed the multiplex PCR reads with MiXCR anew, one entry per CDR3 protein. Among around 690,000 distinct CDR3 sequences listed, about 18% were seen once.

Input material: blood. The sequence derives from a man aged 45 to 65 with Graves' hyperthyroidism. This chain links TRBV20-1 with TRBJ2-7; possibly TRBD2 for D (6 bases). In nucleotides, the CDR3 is TGCAGTGCTATTTCAGGAGGGGTTGGCTCCTACGAGCAGTACTTC. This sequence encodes CSAISGGVGSYEQYF.